These 16 T cell receptor beta chains were sequenced from one sample in a study of blood T cell repertoires in COVID-19. Assay used: immunoSEQ multiplex PCR; TCRdb lists only in-frame clones, some missing. The sample gives around 180,000 clones, less than 85% of which show up once; about 3% is in the top ten. The sequencing input was peripheral blood. The receptor source for this set is an elderly woman with acute or convalescent COVID-19.

The rearrangement uses TRBV27 and TRBJ1-1; unclear D gene. In germline, CDR1 is MNHEY, CDR2 SMNVEV (reference sequence). The CDR3 length is 13 residues. V was cut by 3 bases and J by 1 base, with 6 bases left in between. The CDR3 nucleotides are TGTGCCAGCAGTTTTTTCTGGAACACTGAAGCTTTCTTT. Translating gives CASSFFWNTEAFF.

The chain joins TRBV12-2 to TRBJ1-4. TRBV12-2 is a known pseudogene. CDR3 size: 20 residues. The CDR3 region is CASRLGRLKAAGRGNEKLFF. The DNA for the CDR3 is TGTGCAAGTCGCTTAGGCCGGCTTAAGGCGGCCGGAAGAGGTAATGAAAAACTGTTTTTT.

This chain uses TRBV18 with TRBJ2-2; 7 nucleotides agree with TRBD1. Germline V gives CDR1 KGHSH, CDR2 LQKENI. The CDR3 covers 15 residues. V lost 0 bases and J lost 4; bases outside the gene matches: 2. CDR3 residues: CASSPPPGGTGELFF. The CDR3 DNA reads TGTGCCAGCTCACCACCGCCAGGGGGCACCGGGGAGCTGTTTTTT.

The J gene is TRBJ1-1, the V gene TRBV30; D remains ambiguous. The CDR3 has 15 residues. The V gene's germline CDR1 is GTSNPN and CDR2 SVGIG (reference sequence). V lost 4 bases, J lost 0 bases, and 15 bases lay in between. In DNA form, the CDR3 reads TGTGCCTGGAAACCCCCAAGCAAGATGAACACTGAAGCTTTCTTT. As protein: CAWKPPSKMNTEAFF.

This clone came up once. The V call is TRBV20-1, the J call TRBJ2-7; 7 nucleotides agree with TRBD2. Trimming took 3 bases from V and 1 from J; bases not matched to a gene: 3. CDR3 length: 13 amino acids. Germline V gives CDR1 DFQATT, CDR2 SNEGSKA (reference sequence). CDR3 nucleotides: TGCAGTGCTAGTACGGGGGGATCCTACGAGCAGTACTTC. Translated: CSASTGGSYEQYF.

The chain joins TRBV27 to TRBJ1-1; 10 bases agree with TRBD1. CDR3 length equals 17 residues. Losses at the gene ends were 5 bases for V and 0 bases for J; bases not matched to a gene: 9. CDR1 MNHEY and CDR2 SMNVEV come from the germline V gene (reference sequence). The CDR3 sequence is CASSPGQGFRMNTEAFF. Written as DNA, the CDR3 is TGTGCCAGCAGTCCGGGACAGGGGTTTCGGATGAACACTGAAGCTTTCTTT.

This rearrangement joins TRBV15 to TRBJ2-1, with D uncertain. This CDR3 has 13 amino acids. The germline V and J ends were trimmed by 4 bases and 9 bases, with 13 bases remaining between them. Germline V gene lookup returns CDR1 LNHNV and CDR2 YYDKDF (reference sequence). DNA of the CDR3: TGTGCCACCAGCAAACCCCTAGTTTCTGAGCAGTTCTTC. Its protein is CATSKPLVSEQFF.

The chain links TRBV6-2 or TRBV6-3 to TRBJ2-1, with 9 bases matching TRBD2. The V segment lost 4 bases and the J segment 9 bases; nucleotides outside the gene matches: 10. Germline CDR1 reads MNHEY; CDR2 reads SVGEGT. This CDR3 region has 15 residues. CDR3 bases: TGTGCCAGCAGTTCCGGGGTAGCGGGAGTAACTGAGCAGTTCTTC. This sequence encodes CASSSGVAGVTEQFF.

V and J are TRBV28 and TRBJ1-2; 7 bases map to TRBD1. V lost 5 bases, J lost 2 bases, and 5 bases stayed unmatched. Germline V CDR1 and CDR2: MDHEN, SYDVKM. The CDR3 runs 14 residues. The CDR3 sequence: CASSPSQGNYGYTF. As DNA, the CDR3 is TGTGCCAGCAGTCCGTCACAGGGGAACTATGGCTACACCTTC.

The chain couples TRBV30 to TRBJ2-7; 8 positions agree with TRBD2. Germline loops: CDR1 GTSNPN, CDR2 SVGIG (reference sequence). J lost 2 bases, V lost 4 bases, and 7 bases had no gene match. There are 14 residues in the CDR3. In DNA form, the CDR3 reads TGTGCCTGGACCCGGGGGGGGACCCCCTACGAGCAGTACTTC. Translating gives CAWTRGGTPYEQYF.

The chain employs TRBV6-1 and TRBJ1-2, with D perhaps TRBD1 (6 bases). Germline V CDR1 and CDR2: MNHNS, SASEGT. Trimming removed 3 bases from V and 7 bases from J, with 15 bases in between. The CDR3 sequence is 14 residues long. CDR3 amino acids: CASSDISQGFGYTF. The CDR3 DNA reads TGTGCCAGCAGTGACATCTCGCAGGGGTTTGGCTACACCTTC.

The chain links TRBV29-1 to TRBJ2-1; perhaps TRBD2 as D (6 bases). The CDR3 runs to 13 residues. V gave up 7 bases and J gave up 3 bases, with 13 bases separating them. CDR1 is SQVTM, CDR2 ANQGSEA, per germline. DNA for the CDR3: TGCAGCGGCAGACTAGGAGACTACAATGAGCAGTTCTTC. Translation gives CSGRLGDYNEQFF.

The chain carries TRBV28 and TRBJ2-7, with 9 positions matching TRBD1. The CDR3 consists of 12 residues. V gave up 6 bases and J gave up 5 bases; unmatched junction bases: 2. Looked up from germline, CDR1 is MDHEN and CDR2 is SYDVKM. In DNA, the CDR3 is TGTGCCAGCAGCGACAGGGGGGACGAGCAGTACTTC. Protein: CASSDRGDEQYF.

V usage is TRBV5-4 and J usage is TRBJ2-1, with TRBD2 as a possible D gene (6 bases). V gave up 0 bases and J gave up 9 bases, with 7 bases separating them. CDR1 and CDR2 from the germline V gene are SGHNT and YYREEE (reference sequence). The CDR3 is made up of 12 amino acids. This chain's CDR3 is CASSLVGGEQFF. The CDR3 nucleotides are TGTGCCAGCAGCTTGGTCGGGGGTGAGCAGTTCTTC.

The CDR3 DNA reads as TGTGCCAGCTGTGGGGGGACTAGCGCCAATGAGCAGTTCTTC. The encoded protein is CASCGGTSANEQFF. This chain uses TRBV6-6 with TRBJ2-1; 10 bases fit TRBD2. CDR3 length equals 14 residues. V lost 8 bases and J lost 6; bases outside the gene matches: 7. Per the germline V gene, CDR1 is MNHNY and CDR2 is SVGAGI (reference sequence).

The V gene is TRBV18, the J gene TRBJ2-4, with 10 bases aligning to TRBD1. The germline V gene has CDR1 KGHSH and CDR2 LQKENI. This CDR3 has 15 amino acids. After removal of 3 bases from V and 6 bases from J, the junction contained 5 bases not matched to a gene. CDR3 nucleotide sequence: TGTGCCAGCTCACCGGTAGGACAGGGGGTAAACATTCAGTACTTC. Translation gives CASSPVGQGVNIQYF.